These T cell receptor delta chains were read from a single sample in a study of gamma-delta chains in newborns, infants, children. TCRdb re-processed the reads using CATT. Altogether 8,500 to 13,000 delta-chain clones are present, 3.5% being singletons, with the ten largest covering roughly 8.9%. The source material was blood. Receptor source: a child who was a newborn, infant or young child, either healthy, febrile or measles-vaccinated (not recorded which). Each CDR3 is given with its conserved first and last residue. Each record gives: V gene, D gene, clone size, J gene, CDR3 protein, CDR3 DNA. A D gene is named only where the DNA matches it firmly. Where a row states a size, it is once, few, many or the class of an expanded clone; other rows omit it.

>TRDV1|TRDD3|few|TRDJ1
CALGEPPNPSPSLRTGGRRTYTDKLIF
TGTGCTCTTGGGGAACCCCCTAATCCCTCTCCTTCCCTCCGTACTGGGGGACGACGGACGTACACCGATAAACTCATCTTT
>TRDV2|TRDD3|few|TRDJ1
CACDRLGDMGDKLIF
TGTGCCTGTGACAGACTGGGGGATATGGGCGATAAACTCATCTTT
>TRDV1|TRDD3|-|TRDJ1
CALGEPPAYWGIGTDKLIF
TGTGCTCTTGGGGAACCCCCCGCGTACTGGGGGATAGGGACCGATAAACTCATCTTT
>TRDV1|TRDD2|-|TRDJ1
CALGDPAFLRWNSAKLIF
TGTGCTCTTGGGGACCCGGCCTTCCTCCGCTGGAATAGCGCCAAACTCATCTTT
>TRDV2|TRDD3|medium-sized|TRDJ1
CACEPLLGDTDKLIF
TGTGCCTGTGAACCCTTACTGGGGGATACCGATAAACTCATCTTT
>TRDV2|TRDD3|-|TRDJ1
CSCDPLGAADKLIF
TGTTCCTGTGACCCACTGGGGGCCGCCGATAAACTCATCTTT
>TRDV1|-|few|TRDJ1
CALGELNTRRVLIF
TGTGCTCTTGGGGAACTTAACACCCGTAGAGTACTCATCTTT
>TRDV3|-|few|TRDJ1
CAFSTTTPKLIF
TGTGCCTTTTCCACTACGACCCCTAAACTCATCTTT
>TRDV1|TRDD3|few|TRDJ1
CALGELSTGDRWGIHYTDKLIF
TGTGCTCTTGGGGAACTTTCTACCGGGGATAGGTGGGGGATCCATTACACCGATAAACTCATCTTT
>TRDV1|TRDD3|-|TRDJ1
CALGEPLVLSSRYWGIEDPDKLIF
TGTGCTCTTGGGGAACCTCTCGTCCTATCCAGCCGTTACTGGGGGATAGAGGACCCCGATAAACTCATCTTT
>TRDV2|TRDD3|few|TRDJ3
CACDRATGGSSSWDTRQMFF
TGTGCCTGTGACCGCGCTACTGGGGGATCTAGCTCCTGGGACACCCGACAGATGTTTTTC
>TRDV1|TRDD3|-|TRDJ1
CALGVPLYWGIWTDKLIF
TGTGCTCTTGGGGTCCCACTATACTGGGGGATATGGACCGATAAACTCATCTTT
>TRDV2|TRDD3|-|TRDJ3
CACDTLGDSSWDTRQMFF
TGTGCCTGTGACACCCTGGGGGATAGCTCCTGGGACACCCGACAGATGTTTTTC
>TRDV1|-|few|TRDJ1
CALGLGTGTDKLIF
TGCGCTCTTGGTCTCGGGACGGGAACCGATAAACTCATCTTT
>TRDV2|TRDD3|medium-sized|TRDJ3
CACDPILGDLSWDTRQMFF
TGTGCCTGTGACCCGATACTGGGGGATCTCTCCTGGGACACCCGACAGATGTTTTTC
>TRDV3|TRDD3|-|TRDJ1
CALAPFWGILDRYRYTDKLIF
TGTGCCCTAGCCCCTTTTTGGGGGATCCTGGATCGATACCGTTACACCGATAAACTCATCTTT
>TRDV2|TRDD3|medium-sized|TRDJ2
CACDTIMGDTDQTAQLFF
TGTGCCTGTGACACGATAATGGGGGATACGGATCAGACAGCACAACTCTTCTTT
>TRDV2|TRDD3|few|TRDJ3
CACDNTGGYGSSWDTRQMFF
TGCGCCTGTGACAATACTGGGGGATACGGTAGCTCCTGGGACACCCGACAGATGTTTTTC
>TRDV1|-|-|TRDJ2
CALGDFDSSVPGVIALTAQLFF
TGTGCTCTTGGGGACTTCGACTCTTCAGTACCTGGGGTTATAGCTTTGACAGCACAACTCTTCTTT
>TRDV1|TRDD2|-|TRDJ1
CALGEVIPTRAWAYTDKLIF
TGTGCTCTTGGGGAAGTGATTCCTACGAGGGCCTGGGCTTACACCGATAAACTCATCTTT
>TRDV1|-|few|TRDJ1
CALGEKKAFLRHWGIKTDKLIF
TGTGCTCTTGGGGAAAAAAAAGCCTTCCTACGGCACTGGGGGATTAAAACCGATAAACTCATCTTT
>TRDV2|-|-|TRDJ1
CACDTLTQGDKNKLIF
TGTGCCTGTGACACCCTTACTCAGGGGGACAAAAATAAACTCATCTTT
>TRDV2|TRDD3|-|TRDJ1
CACDALLGDTHIDKLIF
TGTGCCTGTGACGCGTTACTGGGGGATACGCACATCGATAAACTCATCTTT
>TRDV1|TRDD3|-|TRDJ1
CALGEPKAFPIGDTVTTDKLIF
TGTGCTCTTGGGGAACCCAAAGCCTTTCCAATTGGGGATACTGTAACTACCGATAAACTCATCTTT
>TRDV1|-|few|TRDJ1
CALGELVRYTDKLIF
TGTGCTCTTGGGGAACTAGTAAGGTACACCGATAAACTCATCTTT
>TRDV1|TRDD3|-|TRDJ2
CALGESHPYWGIEGLTAQLFF
TGTGCTCTTGGGGAATCCCACCCGTACTGGGGGATAGAAGGATTGACAGCACAACTCTTCTTT
>TRDV3|TRDD3|-|TRDJ1
CAFVLLGIGIADKLIF
TGTGCCTTCGTATTACTGGGGATAGGGATTGCCGATAAACTCATCTTT
>TRDV1|-|few|TRDJ1
CALGLGSAYKLIF
TGTGCTCTTGGATTGGGGAGTGCGTATAAACTCATCTTT
>TRDV2|TRDD3|-|TRDJ1
CACDGVLGDATDKLIF
TGTGCCTGTGACGGCGTACTGGGGGATGCCACCGATAAACTCATCTTT
>TRDV3|TRDD3|few|TRDJ1
CAFGNHPGRGMEGTDKLIF
TGTGCCTTTGGGAATCATCCCGGGAGGGGGATGGAGGGCACCGATAAACTCATCTTT
>TRDV3|-|medium-sized|TRDJ1
CAFQSATTGSNTDKLIF
TGTGCCTTTCAATCCGCGACCACTGGGTCCAACACCGATAAACTCATCTTT
>TRAV29/DV5|-|few|TRDJ1
CAASAGPVRYTDKLIF
TGTGCAGCAAGCGCGGGACCGGTCCGTTACACCGATAAACTCATCTTT
>TRDV2|TRDD3|medium-sized|TRDJ1
CACDNSHTGGQQHTDKLIF
TGTGCCTGTGACAACTCGCACACTGGGGGACAGCAACACACCGATAAACTCATCTTT
>TRDV3|-|few|TRDJ1
CALRATTDKLIF
TGCGCCCTTCGTGCCACGACCGATAAACTCATCTTT
>TRDV3|TRDD3|few|TRDJ1
CAFSVRLPTSQYWGIRGYTDKLIF
TGTGCCTTTTCGGTTAGGCTTCCTACGTCCCAGTACTGGGGGATACGAGGTTACACCGATAAACTCATCTTT
>TRDV2|-|medium-sized|TRDJ3
CACDTILGTRSWDTRQMFF
TGTGCCTGTGACACAATCCTGGGGACCCGCTCCTGGGACACCCGACAGATGTTTTTC
>TRDV2|-|few|TRDJ3
CACDTIGSSSHPSWDTRQMFF
TGTGCCTGTGACACCATTGGGAGTTCATCCCACCCGTCCTGGGACACCCGACAGATGTTTTTC
>TRDV2|-|-|TRDJ3
CACDAWDTRQMFF
TGTGCCTGTGACGCGTGGGACACCCGACAGATGTTTTTC
>TRDV2|TRDD3|-|TRDJ1
CACDTIPVTPTTGGHTDKLIF
TGTGCCTGTGACACCATACCCGTAACTCCAACTACTGGGGGACACACCGATAAACTCATCTTT
>TRDV1|TRDD2|-|TRDJ1
CALGVDPPSFLRGLIF
TGTGCTCTTGGGGTCGACCCTCCCTCCTTCCTCCGGGGCCTCATCTTT